What follows are 28 T cell receptor beta chains derived from one specimen sequenced in a study of blood T cell repertoires in COVID-19 (dated by TCRdb to about 2020). Receptor amplification or capture employed the immunoSEQ multiplex PCR assay. In TCRdb, the immuneACCESS table is reduced to in-frame sequences with V and J assigned. These tables do not hold every clone; where another copy was compared, an unresolved V gene accounts for under half, and the others remain unexplained. In all, the sample holds about 80,000 clones, and about four fifths of those were seen once. The ten largest account for approximately 9.1% of the sample. Sequenced sample: peripheral blood. The receptors originated from a human donor in a cohort sampled during active COVID-19.

This chain uses TRBV12-3 or TRBV12-4 with TRBJ2-5, with D unresolved. The V end was cut by 6 bases, the J end by 5 bases, with 10 bases between. The CDR3 is 12 residues long. The CDR3 protein is CASRKRGETQYF. The CDR3 DNA follows: TGTGCCAGCAGGAAGCGTGGGGAGACCCAGTACTTC.

V usage is TRBV28 and J usage is TRBJ1-4, with TRBD1 as a possible D gene (6 bases). The CDR3 has 12 amino acids. The V gene lost 5 bases and the J gene lost 8 bases, with 9 bases spanning the gap. Germline V CDR1 and CDR2: MDHEN, SYDVKM. The CDR3 sequence: CASSKGVEKLFF. In DNA form, the CDR3 reads TGTGCCAGCAGTAAGGGGGTAGAAAAACTGTTTTTT.

The chain joins TRBV27 to TRBJ1-5, with no clear D. The CDR3 loop spans 17 amino acids. Germline CDR1 reads MNHEY; CDR2 reads SMNVEV (reference sequence). The germline V and J ends were trimmed by 5 bases and 4 bases, with 21 bases remaining between them. The CDR3 region has the DNA TGTGCCAGCAGTCTTCGACAAGGCCGAATTAGTAATCAGCCCCAGCATTTT. This encodes CASSLRQGRISNQPQHF.

CDR3 DNA sequence: TGCGCCAGCCGCGACAGGCCCTCTGGAAACACCATATATTTT. Translated: CASRDRPSGNTIYF. This chain joins TRBV5-1 and TRBJ1-3; a possible D gene is TRBD1 (6 bases). The germline V gene has CDR1 SGHRS and CDR2 YFSETQ. Deletions cut 7 bases from V and 0 bases from J, with 11 bases between. The CDR3 covers 14 residues.

The rearrangement links TRBV10-3 to TRBJ1-3; possible D gene TRBD1, 5 bases. Germline V gene data show CDR1 as ENHRY and CDR2 as SYGVKD. This CDR3 is built from 16 residues. V lost 10 bases, J lost 0 bases, and 19 bases lay in between. The CDR3 DNA reads as TGTGCCACCGCCCGTGGGGGGGACCACTCTGGAAACACCATATATTTT. Protein product: CATARGGDHSGNTIYF.

Regarding this clone: The identical CDR3 is also encoded by other nucleotide sequences in the sample. The rearrangement uses TRBV5-1 and TRBJ2-5; 8 bases align to TRBD1. Germline CDR1 is SGHRS and CDR2 is YFSETQ. V gave up 4 bases and J gave up 2 bases; unmatched junction bases: 7. The CDR3 has 15 amino acids. CDR3 nucleotides: TGCGCCAGCAGCAAGACAGGGGCCTCACAAGAGACCCAGTACTTC. Amino acids: CASSKTGASQETQYF.

The chain links TRBV2 to TRBJ1-1; 7 nucleotides line up with TRBD1. The trim removed 6 bases at V and 3 bases at J, leaving 10 bases unmatched. This CDR3 region has 15 residues. Per the germline V gene, CDR1 is SNHLY and CDR2 is FYNNEI. CDR3 nucleotides: TGTGCCAGCAGCATCCAAACAGGGGAATACACTGAAGCTTTCTTT. Amino acid sequence: CASSIQTGEYTEAFF.

This CDR3 reads CASSPGQSGYGYTF. The CDR3 DNA reads as TGTGCCAGCAGCCCCGGACAGTCTGGCTATGGCTACACCTTC. The chain is built from TRBV14 and TRBJ1-2, with D tentatively TRBD1 (6 bases). CDR1 SGHDN and CDR2 FVKESK come from the germline V gene. This CDR3 contains 14 residues. Trimming cost V 4 bases and J 4 bases, with 13 bases left between them.

This chain uses TRBV10-3 with TRBJ2-1; 9 bases fit TRBD2. Trimming took 4 bases from V and 0 from J; bases not matched to a gene: 7. The CDR3 length is 17 residues. Germline assignment: CDR1 ENHRY and CDR2 SYGVKD. CDR3 loop: CAISANSGGVSYNEQFF. The CDR3 region has the DNA TGTGCCATCAGTGCGAATAGCGGGGGAGTCTCCTACAATGAGCAGTTCTTC.

This chain joins TRBV5-4 and TRBJ2-1; 7 nucleotides agree with TRBD2. With 4 bases clipped from V and 5 bases from J, the junction kept 12 bases outside the gene matches. The CDR3 sequence is 16 residues long. Germline assignment: CDR1 SGHNT and CDR2 YYREEE (reference sequence). In DNA form, the CDR3 reads TGTGCCAGCAGCCCCCTCGGGGGGACCAACCACAATGAGCAGTTCTTC. Translation: CASSPLGGTNHNEQFF.

The gene calls are TRBV11-2 and TRBJ2-1; TRBD2 might be the D (6 bases). Between the trimmed V and J ends, which lost 1 base and 3 bases, there was a span of 10 bases. This CDR3 contains 15 residues. From germline, CDR1 is SGHAT and CDR2 FQNNGV. The CDR3, as DNA: TGTGCCAGCAGCTTAGGGCTAGCGAGCTACAATGAGCAGTTCTTC. Translating it yields CASSLGLASYNEQFF.

The CDR3 is CASSRTGNTEAFF. The CDR3 DNA reads as TGTGCCAGCAGCCGCACAGGGAACACTGAAGCTTTCTTT. The chain links TRBV2 to TRBJ1-1; TRBD1 might be the D (5 bases). The germline gives CDR1 SNHLY, CDR2 FYNNEI. V was clipped by 6 bases and J by 1 base, with 9 bases between them. The length of the CDR3 is 13 residues.

J is TRBJ1-1 and V is TRBV20-1; D gene unclear. CDR1 is DFQATT, CDR2 SNEGSKA, per germline (reference sequence). With 5 bases removed from V and 1 base from J, the gap between germline ends came to 5 bases. This CDR3 has 11 amino acids. The CDR3 DNA reads as TGCAGTGCTGACAAGAACACTGAAGCTTTCTTT. Its translation: CSADKNTEAFF.

The V call is TRBV5-1, the J call TRBJ2-3; tentative D call: TRBD1 (5 bases). The CDR3 is 15 residues long. V dropped 4 bases and J dropped 3 bases, with 15 bases sitting between them. CDR1 and CDR2 from the germline V gene are SGHRS and YFSETQ. The CDR3 region has the DNA TGCGCCAGCAGCCGAGCAGGGCGGTTAACAGATACGCAGTATTTT. Translating it yields CASSRAGRLTDTQYF.

The chain employs TRBV7-2 and TRBJ2-7; D is undetermined. Between the trimmed V and J ends, which lost 1 base and 2 bases, there was a span of 15 bases. CDR3 length: 16 residues. Germline V gene data show CDR1 as SGHTA and CDR2 as FQGNSA. In DNA form, the CDR3 reads TGTGCCAGCAGCTTAGGAGGTAACTCTCCCACCTACGAGCAGTACTTC. It encodes CASSLGGNSPTYEQYF.

The chain carries TRBV18 and TRBJ2-7, with D possibly being TRBD1 (9 bases). This CDR3 is 17 amino acids long. Germline CDR1 KGHSH, CDR2 LQKENI. V was clipped by 3 bases and J by 5 bases, with 23 bases between them. CDR3 nucleotide sequence: TGTGCCAGCTCACCGCCGGGGGGGGACAGGGTGAACCACGAGCAGTACTTC. Encoded protein: CASSPPGGDRVNHEQYF.

As for this clone: Other DNA sequences in the same sample also yield this CDR3. The chain employs TRBV3-1 (or the pseudogene TRBV3-2) and TRBJ2-1; TRBD1 aligns across 8 bases. Looked up from germline, CDR1 is LGHDT and CDR2 is YNNKEL (reference sequence). This CDR3 spans 15 amino acids. The J segment lost 7 bases and the V segment lost 5 bases, leaving 10 bases of the junction unmatched. CDR3 residues: CASSLPQGAGNEQFF. CDR3 DNA sequence: TGTGCCAGCAGCTTACCCCAGGGGGCTGGTAATGAGCAGTTCTTC.

The chain recombines TRBV7-2 with TRBJ1-2; D gene unclear. There are 13 residues in the CDR3. Deletions cut 5 bases from V and 1 base from J, with 8 bases between. Germline V CDR1 and CDR2: SGHTA, FQGNSA. The CDR3 region is CASSRDFNYGYTF. CDR3 coding DNA: TGTGCCAGCAGCCGGGATTTTAACTATGGCTACACCTTC.

The V call is TRBV20-1, the J call TRBJ2-1, with D hard to call. This CDR3 is 13 amino acids long. Trimming removed 3 bases at V and 0 bases at J, with 6 bases between. CDR1 DFQATT and CDR2 SNEGSKA come from the germline V gene (reference sequence). In DNA form, the CDR3 reads TGCAGTGCTAGTACTGACTCCTACAATGAGCAGTTCTTC. Translating it yields CSASTDSYNEQFF.

The chain recombines TRBV18 with TRBJ2-5, with 7 bases aligning to TRBD1. Per germline, CDR1 KGHSH and CDR2 LQKENI. The V and J ends lost 0 bases and 1 base, in that order; junction bases with no gene match: 5. CDR3 length: 16 amino acids. The CDR3 DNA is TGTGCCAGCTCACCACCGTCACAGGGGTCCCAAGAGACCCAGTACTTC. This sequence encodes CASSPPSQGSQETQYF.

This chain links TRBV6-5 with TRBJ2-1, with 7 bases aligning to TRBD1. Germline assignment: CDR1 MNHEY and CDR2 SVGAGI. Trimming removed 9 bases from V and 2 bases from J; junction bases left unmatched: 10. The CDR3 has 15 amino acids. This CDR3 reads CASTPGTVAYNEQFF. CDR3 nucleotide sequence: TGTGCCAGTACTCCAGGGACAGTAGCCTACAATGAGCAGTTCTTC.

This clone showed up just a few times. The chain uses TRBV10-1 and TRBJ2-7, with 15 bases matching TRBD2. The V gene end was trimmed by 5 bases and the J gene end by 1 base; junction bases not matched to a gene: 9. Germline V gene lookup returns CDR1 WNHNN and CDR2 SYGVQD (reference sequence). The CDR3 has 18 residues. The CDR3 sequence is CASSPGLAGGPNSYEQYF. The CDR3, as DNA: TGCGCCAGCAGTCCGGGACTAGCGGGAGGACCCAATTCCTACGAGCAGTACTTC.

The rearrangement joins TRBV28 to TRBJ1-2; possibly TRBD1 for D (5 bases). CDR1 is MDHEN and CDR2 is SYDVKM in the germline V gene. The CDR3 contains 12 residues. V was clipped by 8 bases and J by 3 bases, with 10 bases between them. The DNA of the CDR3 is TGTGCCAGCGGACAAGTAGACTATGGCTACACCTTC. Amino acids: CASGQVDYGYTF.

The chain carries TRBV28 and TRBJ2-7, with unresolved D. The CDR3 is 11 amino acids. V dropped 3 bases and J dropped 7 bases, with 7 bases sitting between them. The germline CDR1 and CDR2 sequences are MDHEN and SYDVKM. CDR3 sequence (DNA): TGTGCCAGCAGTTTGAGGCGGGAGCAGTACTTC. Protein sequence: CASSLRREQYF.

V gene TRBV5-1 combines with J gene TRBJ1-4; 9 bases match TRBD1. V lost 2 bases, J lost 0 bases, and 8 bases stayed unmatched. The CDR3 covers 18 residues. The germline V gene has CDR1 SGHRS and CDR2 YFSETQ. The CDR3 region is CASSFRGQGIATNEKLFF. The DNA of the CDR3 is TGCGCCAGCAGCTTTCGTGGACAGGGGATTGCAACTAATGAAAAACTGTTTTTT.

The chain uses TRBV9 and TRBJ2-1; 11 bases align to TRBD2. CDR3 length equals 14 residues. V lost 7 bases to trimming and J lost 4 bases; unmatched junction nucleotides: 4. Germline V lookup: CDR1 SGDLS, CDR2 YYNGEE. The CDR3 here is CASGGLAAYNEQFF. The CDR3, as DNA: TGTGCCAGCGGGGGACTAGCGGCTTACAATGAGCAGTTCTTC. Variable domain in full (rest from reference TRBV9 and TRBJ2-1): DSGVTQTPKHLITATGQRVTLRCSPRSGDLSVYWYQQSLDQGLQFLIQYYNGEERAKGNILERFSAQQFPDLHSELNLSSLELGDSALYFCASGGLAAYNEQFFGPGTRLTVL.

This clone was observed a single time. V usage is TRBV5-5 and J usage is TRBJ1-2, with D unresolved. The CDR3 is 14 residues long. Between the trimmed V and J ends, which lost 2 bases and 4 bases, there was a span of 12 bases. CDR1 is SGHKS, CDR2 YYEKEE, per germline (reference sequence). CDR3 sequence (DNA): TGTGCCAGCAGCTTAGCCGCTTCCTCCTATGGCTACACCTTC. It yields the protein CASSLAASSYGYTF.

The chain links TRBV6-5 to TRBJ2-2, with a weak D call TRBD1 (5 bases). This CDR3 comprises 14 residues. Germline CDR1 reads MNHEY; CDR2 reads SVGAGI. V was trimmed by 4 bases and J by 1 base, leaving 7 bases between them. The CDR3 loop is CASSWQGNTGELFF. The DNA of the CDR3 is TGTGCCAGCAGTTGGCAGGGGAACACCGGGGAGCTGTTTTTT.